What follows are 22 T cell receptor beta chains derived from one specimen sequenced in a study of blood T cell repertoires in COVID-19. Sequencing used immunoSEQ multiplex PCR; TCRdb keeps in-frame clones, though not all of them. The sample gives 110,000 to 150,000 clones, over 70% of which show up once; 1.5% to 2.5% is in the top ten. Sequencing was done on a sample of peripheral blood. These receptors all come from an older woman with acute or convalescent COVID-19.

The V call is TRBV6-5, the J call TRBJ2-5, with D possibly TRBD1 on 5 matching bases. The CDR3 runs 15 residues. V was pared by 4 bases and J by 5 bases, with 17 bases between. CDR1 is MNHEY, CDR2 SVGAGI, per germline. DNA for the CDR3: TGTGCCAGCAGTTTTTTGGGGCAGAGAGTGGAGACCCAGTACTTC. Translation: CASSFLGQRVETQYF.

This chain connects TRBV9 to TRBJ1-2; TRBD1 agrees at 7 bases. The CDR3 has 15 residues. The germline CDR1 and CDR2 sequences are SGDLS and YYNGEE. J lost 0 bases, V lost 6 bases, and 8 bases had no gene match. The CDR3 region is CASTAQGGANYGYTF. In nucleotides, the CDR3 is TGTGCCAGCACCGCGCAAGGGGGCGCTAACTATGGCTACACCTTC.

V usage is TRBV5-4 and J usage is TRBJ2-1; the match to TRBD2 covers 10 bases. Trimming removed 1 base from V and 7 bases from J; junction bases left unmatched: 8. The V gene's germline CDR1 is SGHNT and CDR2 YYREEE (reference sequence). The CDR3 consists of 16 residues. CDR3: CASSLSLAGGRNEQFF. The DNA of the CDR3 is TGTGCCAGCAGCTTGAGTTTAGCGGGAGGCCGGAATGAGCAGTTCTTC. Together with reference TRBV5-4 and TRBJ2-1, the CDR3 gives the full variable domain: ETGVTQSPTHLIKTRGQQVTLRCSSQSGHNTVSWYQQALGQGPQFIFQYYREEENGRGNFPPRFSGLQFPNYSSELNVNALELDDSALYLCASSLSLAGGRNEQFFGPGTRLTVL.

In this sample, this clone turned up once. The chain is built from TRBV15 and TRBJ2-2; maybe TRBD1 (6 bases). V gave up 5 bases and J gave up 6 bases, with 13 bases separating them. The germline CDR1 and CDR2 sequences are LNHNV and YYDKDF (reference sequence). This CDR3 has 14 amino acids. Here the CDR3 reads CATSYRVAAGELFF. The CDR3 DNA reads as TGTGCCACCAGCTACAGGGTTGCCGCCGGGGAGCTGTTTTTT. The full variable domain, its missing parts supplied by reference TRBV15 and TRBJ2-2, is DAMVIQNPRYQVTQFGKPVTLSCSQTLNHNVMYWYQQKSSQAPKLLFHYYDKDFNNEADTPDNFQSRRPNTSFCFLDIRSPGLGDTAMYLCATSYRVAAGELFFGEGSRLTVL.

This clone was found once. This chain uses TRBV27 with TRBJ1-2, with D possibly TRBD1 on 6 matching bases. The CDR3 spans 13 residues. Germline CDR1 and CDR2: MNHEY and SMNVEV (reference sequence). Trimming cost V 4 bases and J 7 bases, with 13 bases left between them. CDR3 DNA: TGTGCCAGCAGTTCGCCAGGGGCCCCTGGCTACACCTTC. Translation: CASSSPGAPGYTF.

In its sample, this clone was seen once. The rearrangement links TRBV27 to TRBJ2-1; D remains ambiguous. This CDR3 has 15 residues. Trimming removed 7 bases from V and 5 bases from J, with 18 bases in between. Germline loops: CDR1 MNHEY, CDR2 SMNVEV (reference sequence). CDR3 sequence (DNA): TGTGCCAGCAATTCGGTACAGCTTTTGCACAATGAGCAGTTCTTC. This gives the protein CASNSVQLLHNEQFF.

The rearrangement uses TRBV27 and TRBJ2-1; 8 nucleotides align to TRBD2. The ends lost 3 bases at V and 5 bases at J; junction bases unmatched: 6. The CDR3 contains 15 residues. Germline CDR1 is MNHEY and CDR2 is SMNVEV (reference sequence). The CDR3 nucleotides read TGTGCCAGCAGTTTGTACGGGAGGGCCGACAATGAGCAGTTCTTC. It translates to CASSLYGRADNEQFF.

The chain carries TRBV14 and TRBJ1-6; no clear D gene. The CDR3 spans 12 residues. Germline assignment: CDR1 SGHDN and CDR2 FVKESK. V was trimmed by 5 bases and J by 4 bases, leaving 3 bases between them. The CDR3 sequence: CASSIYNSPLHF. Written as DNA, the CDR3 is TGTGCCAGCAGCATATATAATTCACCCCTCCACTTT.

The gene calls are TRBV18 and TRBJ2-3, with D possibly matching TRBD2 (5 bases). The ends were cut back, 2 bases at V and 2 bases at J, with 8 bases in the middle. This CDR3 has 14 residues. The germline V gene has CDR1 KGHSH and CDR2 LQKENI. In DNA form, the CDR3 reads TGTGCCAGCTCACCAGTGACTACCACAGATACGCAGTATTTT. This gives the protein CASSPVTTTDTQYF.

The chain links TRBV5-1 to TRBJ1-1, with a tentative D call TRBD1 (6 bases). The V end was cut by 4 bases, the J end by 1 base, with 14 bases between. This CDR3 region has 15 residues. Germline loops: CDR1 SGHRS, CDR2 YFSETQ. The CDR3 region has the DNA TGCGCCAGCAGCCGAAAACAGGGCCAGAACACTGAAGCTTTCTTT. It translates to CASSRKQGQNTEAFF.

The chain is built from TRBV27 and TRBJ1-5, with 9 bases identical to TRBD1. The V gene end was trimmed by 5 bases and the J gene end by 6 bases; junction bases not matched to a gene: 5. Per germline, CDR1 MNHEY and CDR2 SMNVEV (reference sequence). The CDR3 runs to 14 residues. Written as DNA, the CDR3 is TGTGCCAGCAGTCTAGGACAGGGGTTTCAGCCCCAGCATTTT. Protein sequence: CASSLGQGFQPQHF.

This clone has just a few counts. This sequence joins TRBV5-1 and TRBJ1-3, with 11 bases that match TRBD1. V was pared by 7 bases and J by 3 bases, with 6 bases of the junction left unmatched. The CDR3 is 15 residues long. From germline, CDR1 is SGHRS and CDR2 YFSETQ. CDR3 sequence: CASGRTGGDGNTIYF. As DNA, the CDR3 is TGCGCCAGCGGTAGGACAGGGGGCGATGGAAACACCATATATTTT. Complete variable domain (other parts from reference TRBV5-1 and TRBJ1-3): KAGVTQTPRYLIKTRGQQVTLSCSPISGHRSVSWYQQTPGQGLQFLFEYFSETQRNKGNFPGRFSGRQFSNSRSEMNVSTLELGDSALYLCASGRTGGDGNTIYFGEGSWLTVV.

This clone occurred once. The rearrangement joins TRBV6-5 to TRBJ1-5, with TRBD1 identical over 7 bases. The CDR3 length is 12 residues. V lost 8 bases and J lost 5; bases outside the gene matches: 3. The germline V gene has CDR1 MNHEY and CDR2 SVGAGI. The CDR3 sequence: CASPTGDQPQHF. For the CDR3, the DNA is TGTGCCAGCCCTACAGGGGATCAGCCCCAGCATTTT.

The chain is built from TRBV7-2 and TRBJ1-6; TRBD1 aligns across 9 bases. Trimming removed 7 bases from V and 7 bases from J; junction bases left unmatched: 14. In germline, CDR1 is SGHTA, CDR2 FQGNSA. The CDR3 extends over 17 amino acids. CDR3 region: CASILGGWDRANSPLHF. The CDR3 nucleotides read TGTGCCAGCATCTTGGGGGGCTGGGACAGGGCAAATTCACCCCTCCACTTT.

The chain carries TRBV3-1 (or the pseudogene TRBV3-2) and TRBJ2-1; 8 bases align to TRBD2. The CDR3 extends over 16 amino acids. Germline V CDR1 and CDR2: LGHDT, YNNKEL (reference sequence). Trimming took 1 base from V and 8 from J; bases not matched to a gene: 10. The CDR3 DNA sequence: TGTGCCAGCAGCCAAGGATGGAGCGGGAGATCGGATGAGCAGTTCTTC. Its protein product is CASSQGWSGRSDEQFF.

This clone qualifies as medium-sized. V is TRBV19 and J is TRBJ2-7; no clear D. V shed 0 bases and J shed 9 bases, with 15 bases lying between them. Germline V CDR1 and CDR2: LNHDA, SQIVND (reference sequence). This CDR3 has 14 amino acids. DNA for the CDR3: TGTGCCAGTAGTATAGATCGAACAGTACGGTTGCAGTACTTC. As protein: CASSIDRTVRLQYF. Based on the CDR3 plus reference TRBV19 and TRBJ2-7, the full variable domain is DGGITQSPKYLFRKEGQNVTLSCEQNLNHDAMYWYRQDPGQGLRLIYYSQIVNDFQKGDIAEGYSVSREKKESFPLTVTSAQKNPTAFYLCASSIDRTVRLQYFGPGTRLTVT.

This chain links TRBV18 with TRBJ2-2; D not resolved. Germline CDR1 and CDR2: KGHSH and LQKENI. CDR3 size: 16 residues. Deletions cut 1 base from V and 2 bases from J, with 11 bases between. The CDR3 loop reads CASSPRLARNTGELFF. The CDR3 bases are TGTGCCAGCTCACCACGATTGGCCCGAAACACCGGGGAGCTGTTTTTT.

In nucleotides, the CDR3 is TGTGCCAGCAGTGTACCGGGACAGGGACTAAGCCTAGCCAAAAACATTCAGTACTTC. This codes for CASSVPGQGLSLAKNIQYF. V is TRBV2 and J is TRBJ2-4; 9 bases fit TRBD1. The J segment lost 0 bases and the V segment lost 4 bases, leaving 13 bases of the junction unmatched. This CDR3 comprises 19 residues. CDR1 is SNHLY, CDR2 FYNNEI, per germline.

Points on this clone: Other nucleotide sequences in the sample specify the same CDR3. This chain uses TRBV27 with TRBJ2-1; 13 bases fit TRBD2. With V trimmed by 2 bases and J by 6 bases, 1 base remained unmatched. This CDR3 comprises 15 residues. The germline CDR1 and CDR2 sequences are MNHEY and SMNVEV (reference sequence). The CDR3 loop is CASSLGLAGVNEQFF. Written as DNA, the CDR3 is TGTGCCAGCAGTTTAGGACTAGCGGGAGTCAATGAGCAGTTCTTC.

CDR3 sequence: CASSKERGRFRSPLHF. Here the CDR3 DNA reads TGTGCCAGCAGCAAAGAGAGGGGGCGTTTTAGATCACCCCTCCACTTT. The rearrangement joins TRBV21-1 to TRBJ1-6; the table names TRBD1, a call not compared with the DNA. TRBV21-1 is described as a pseudogene. CDR3 length: 16 residues.

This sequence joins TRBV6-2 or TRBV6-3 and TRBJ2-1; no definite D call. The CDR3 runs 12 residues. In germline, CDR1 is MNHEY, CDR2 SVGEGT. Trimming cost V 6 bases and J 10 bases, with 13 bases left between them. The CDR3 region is CASSHSLLEQFF. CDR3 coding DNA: TGTGCCAGCAGCCACTCTCTCCTGGAGCAGTTCTTC.

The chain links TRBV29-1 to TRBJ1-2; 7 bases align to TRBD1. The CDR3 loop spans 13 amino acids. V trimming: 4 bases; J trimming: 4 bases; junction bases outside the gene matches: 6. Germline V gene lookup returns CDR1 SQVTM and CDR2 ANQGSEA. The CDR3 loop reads CSVAQGQTYGYTF. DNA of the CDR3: TGCAGCGTTGCCCAGGGACAGACCTATGGCTACACCTTC.